Each of the 7 T cell receptor beta chains below was sequenced from the same sample in a study of PD-1 blockade in mismatch repair-deficient tumors. The data were produced by immunoSEQ multiplex PCR, yet TCRdb's version contains in-frame clones alone and is incomplete. This sample has more than 50,000 clones, with approximately 90% found just once. The source was peripheral blood, collected 52 weeks after starting pembrolizumab. These receptors were obtained from an adult with mismatch repair-deficient cancer.

V gene TRBV29-1 combines with J gene TRBJ2-3; D gene ambiguous. Per the germline V gene, CDR1 is SQVTM and CDR2 is ANQGSEA. The CDR3 has 11 residues. V lost 4 bases and J lost 5, with 7 bases in between. CDR3 sequence (DNA): TGCAGCGTTGCGTTTAAAGATACGCAGTATTTT. Translation gives CSVAFKDTQYF.

In its sample, this clone was seen once. The chain employs TRBV30 and TRBJ1-4, with unresolved D. Looked up from germline, CDR1 is GTSNPN and CDR2 is SVGIG (reference sequence). Trimming took off 4 bases at V and 4 bases at J, with 22 bases between the two ends. CDR3 length equals 17 residues. The CDR3 spells CAWNVERTPTHNEKLFF. DNA of the CDR3: TGTGCCTGGAATGTCGAGAGGACTCCTACGCATAATGAAAAACTGTTTTTT.

This chain links TRBV11-3 with TRBJ2-3, with TRBD2 matching over 11 bases. The CDR3 length is 16 residues. The trim removed 1 base at V and 6 bases at J, leaving 6 bases unmatched. Germline CDR1 and CDR2: SGHNT and YENEEA. The CDR3 DNA reads TGTGCCAGCAGCTTAGCACTAGCGGGAGATGAGGATACGCAGTATTTT. Amino acids: CASSLALAGDEDTQYF.

This chain uses TRBV9 with TRBJ2-3; 14 bases align to TRBD2. Germline V CDR1 and CDR2: SGDLS, YYNGEE. V shed 3 bases, J shed 3 bases, and the junction held 6 bases outside the gene matches. This CDR3 region has 17 residues. This CDR3 reads CASSGLAGGPVTDTQYF. Here the CDR3 DNA reads TGTGCCAGCAGCGGACTAGCGGGAGGGCCTGTGACAGATACGCAGTATTTT.

The chain carries TRBV5-1 and TRBJ2-7, with a tentative D call TRBD1 (5 bases). CDR1 is SGHRS, CDR2 YFSETQ, per germline. CDR3 length: 13 amino acids. V dropped 2 bases and J dropped 7 bases, with 13 bases sitting between them. CDR3 sequence reads: CASSLGAGWEQYF. The CDR3 coding sequence is TGCGCCAGCAGCTTAGGGGCTGGGTGGGAGCAGTACTTC.

Comment on this clone: The junction departs from germline at one end; a sequencing error may be responsible. This chain uses TRBV12-5 with TRBJ2-3, with D possibly being TRBD1 or TRBD2 (7 bases each). This CDR3 is 15 amino acids long. Looked up from germline, CDR1 is LGHNT and CDR2 is FRNRAP. Here the CDR3 DNA reads TGTGCTAGTGCTTTGGGGTCAGGGGGGGCAGATACGCAGTATTTT. This gives the protein CASALGSGGADTQYF.

The chain couples TRBV7-2 to TRBJ1-2; D unresolved. V lost 5 bases and J 10 bases, leaving 17 bases between the germline ends. CDR3 length equals 13 residues. The germline CDR1 and CDR2 sequences are SGHTA and FQGNSA. CDR3 DNA sequence: TGTGCCAGCAGCCCAGGCGACCGCCCATACTACACCTTC. Its protein product is CASSPGDRPYYTF.